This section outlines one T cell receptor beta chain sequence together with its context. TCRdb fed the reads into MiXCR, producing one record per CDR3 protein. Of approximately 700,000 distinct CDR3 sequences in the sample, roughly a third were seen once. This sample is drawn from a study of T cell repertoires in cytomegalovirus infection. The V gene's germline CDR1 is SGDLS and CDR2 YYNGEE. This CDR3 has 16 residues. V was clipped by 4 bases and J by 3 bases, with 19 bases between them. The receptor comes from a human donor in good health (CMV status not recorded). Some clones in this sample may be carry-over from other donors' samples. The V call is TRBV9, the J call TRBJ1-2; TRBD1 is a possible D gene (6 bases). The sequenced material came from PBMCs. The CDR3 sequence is CASSQSGLRGDYGYTF. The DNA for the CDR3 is TGTGCCAGCAGCCAAAGCGGACTGAGGGGGGACTATGGCTACACCTTC.